This T cell receptor beta chain was recorded in a study of T cells in Graves' hyperthyroidism and ophthalmopathy. The study's findings and limits: Ophthalmopathy cases were set apart from stable hyperthyroidism by a 13 V-J model. Expanded thyroid clonotypes (above 0.001) were mostly also found in blood. Median prediction lead before ophthalmopathy onset was 6.5 months with the model.

Germline assignment: CDR1 DFQATT and CDR2 SNEGSKA (reference sequence). The CDR3 consists of 13 residues. Diagnostic decisions used clinical symptoms, serum thyroxine and TRAb, thyroid ultrasound and orbital computed tomography. This clonotype occurred a few times. Its specificity is not known. Using RNA transcripts as the source, TCR beta CDR3 regions were amplified. A set of HTBI primers served as the primers for a first-round RT-PCR of the TCR CDR3. TCRdb fed the multiplex PCR reads into MiXCR, producing one record per CDR3 protein. Of roughly 500,000 distinct CDR3 sequences in the sample, 46% were seen once.

The genes are TRBV20-1 and TRBJ1-1, with D tentatively TRBD1 (5 bases). This clonotype originated in an adult woman with Graves' disease, either hyperthyroidism or ophthalmopathy (not recorded which). Material for sequencing was peripheral blood or thyroid tissue (not recorded which). Here the CDR3 reads CSVVLTENTEAFF. CDR3 coding DNA: TGCAGCGTAGTCCTGACAGAGAACACTGAAGCTTTCTTT.